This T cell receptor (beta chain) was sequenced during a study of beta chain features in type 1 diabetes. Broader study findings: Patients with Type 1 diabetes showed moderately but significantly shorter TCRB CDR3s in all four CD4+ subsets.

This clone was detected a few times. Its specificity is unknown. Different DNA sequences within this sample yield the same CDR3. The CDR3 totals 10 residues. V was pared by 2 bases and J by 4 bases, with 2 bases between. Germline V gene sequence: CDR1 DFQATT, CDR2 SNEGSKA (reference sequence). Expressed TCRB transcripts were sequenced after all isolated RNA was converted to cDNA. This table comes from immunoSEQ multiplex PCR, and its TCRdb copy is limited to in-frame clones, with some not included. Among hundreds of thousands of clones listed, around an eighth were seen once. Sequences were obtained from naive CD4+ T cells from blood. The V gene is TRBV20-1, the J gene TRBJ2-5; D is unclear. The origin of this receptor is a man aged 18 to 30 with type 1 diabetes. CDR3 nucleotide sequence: TGCAGTGCTAGAAGAGAGACCCAGTACTTC. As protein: CSARRETQYF.